This T cell receptor (beta chain) was obtained from a study of response to subunit inactivated influenza vaccine. TCRdb re-analysed the RT-PCR reads in MiXCR, keeping a single row per CDR3 protein. The table shows hundreds of thousands of distinct CDR3 sequences, with about 18% occurring only once. Material: PBMCs from blood, obtained 5 days after vaccination. The receptor was isolated from a middle-aged man who received an inactivated influenza vaccine.

In DNA, the CDR3 is TGTGCCTGGAGTTTTTGGGGAGCCTTCACCGGGGAGCTGTTTTTT. It encodes CAWSFWGAFTGELFF. The chain recombines TRBV30 with TRBJ2-2; D may be TRBD2 (5 bases). The CDR3 runs to 15 residues. The ends were cut back, 2 bases at V and 4 bases at J, with 14 bases in the middle. Germline CDR1 reads GTSNPN; CDR2 reads SVGIG (reference sequence).